The 15 T cell receptor beta chains in this list originate from one sample, sequenced in a study of regulatory T cells in long-lasting Graves disease (dated by TCRdb to the early 2020s). The sample's time point label, decoded: newly diagnosed GD, antithyroid drugs for less than 3 months. For both TCR sequencing and RNA sequencing, RNA was extracted from PBMCs using TRIzol. Libraries were made using multiplex PCR. Sequencing used an Illumina HiSeq 4000. TCR beta libraries were built with iRepertoire HTBI primers and Arm-PCR amplification of CDR3 regions. The public reads were quality trimmed at Q25 with fastp and then assembled into clones with MiXCR by TCRdb, keeping productive beta chains. Each entry merges the rows of one CDR3 protein and shows their most common DNA and genes. This sample comprises under 500,000 distinct CDR3 sequences, 16% of them detected only once. Roughly 10% of the sample belongs to the ten largest clones.

These sequences were also reported in another study, on T cells in Graves' hyperthyroidism and ophthalmopathy.

Source: peripheral blood mononuclear cells (PBMCs), taken at new diagnosis, from a patient treated with antithyroid drugs. These receptors came from a woman in her twenties or thirties with Graves disease. Donor details come from another sample of the same person, matched by shared clones.

Only a few counts were recorded for this clonotype. The rearrangement uses TRBV7-8 and TRBJ2-3; 10 bases align to TRBD1. CDR3 length: 14 amino acids. Germline V lookup: CDR1 SGHVS, CDR2 FQNEAQ. J gave up 11 bases and V 5 bases, and 10 bases lay outside the gene matches. Written as DNA, the CDR3 is TGTGCCAGCAGCCGGGACAGGGGTGCGCGTAGGCAGTATTTT. This sequence encodes CASSRDRGARRQYF. The full variable domain, with the rest looked up from reference TRBV7-8 and TRBJ2-3, is GAGVSQSPRYKVAKRGQDVALRCDPISGHVSLFWYQQALGQGPEFLTYFQNEAQLDKSGLPSDRFFAERPEGSVSTLKIQRTQQEDSAVYLCASSRDRGARRQYFGPGTRLTVL.

The chain has TRBV28 and TRBJ1-2; TRBD1 matches 9 bases. The CDR3 sequence is 13 residues long. CDR1 is MDHEN and CDR2 is SYDVKM in the germline V gene. V lost 5 bases to trimming and J lost 7 bases; unmatched junction nucleotides: 5. The CDR3 nucleotides read TGTGCCAGCAGTCCCTACAGGGGGCCTGGCTACACCTTC. Its protein product is CASSPYRGPGYTF.

This clonotype came up many times. The rearrangement joins TRBV3-1 to TRBJ2-7, with no clear D. V lost 0 bases, J lost 3 bases, and 3 bases lay in between. The CDR3 is made up of 12 amino acids. The germline V gene encodes CDR1 LGHDT and CDR2 YNNKEL (reference sequence). CDR3 in amino acids: CASSQDYYEQYF. CDR3 bases: TGTGCCAGCAGCCAAGATTACTACGAGCAGTACTTC.

In regard to this clonotype: A much larger clonotype is one base distant, so this may be a read error. The genes are TRBV15 and TRBJ2-2; unclear D gene. Looked up from germline, CDR1 is LNHNV and CDR2 is YYDKDF (reference sequence). The CDR3 contains 15 residues. Trimming removed 0 bases from V and 1 base from J, with 6 bases in between. The CDR3 DNA reads TGTGCCACCAGCAGAGAAGTGGTGAACACCGGGGAGCTGTTTTTT. It specifies CATSREVVNTGELFF. The full variable domain, in which reference TRBV15 and TRBJ2-2 provide the parts outside the CDR3, is DAMVIQNPRYQVTQFGKPVTLSCSQTLNHNVMYWYQQKSSQAPKLLFHYYDKDFNNEADTPDNFQSRRPNTSFCFLDIRSPGLGDTAMYLCATSREVVNTGELFFGEGSRLTVL.

The sample holds many counts of this clonotype. The genes are TRBV4-3 and TRBJ2-7, with 7 bases lining up with TRBD2. The CDR3 has 17 residues. Germline lookup yields CDR1 LGHNA and CDR2 YSLEER. Germline trimming cut 0 bases from V and 2 bases from J; bases unmatched to any gene: 10. The CDR3 coding sequence is TGCGCCAGCAGCCAAGAGAGGAGCGGGGACCTTCCCTACGAGCAGTACTTC. Translated: CASSQERSGDLPYEQYF.

In its sample, this clonotype was seen many times. The V call is TRBV27, the J call TRBJ2-1; TRBD2 matches at 8 bases. The CDR3 totals 17 residues. The junction had 14 bases not matched to a gene; V was cut back by 5 bases and J by 5 bases. In germline, CDR1 is MNHEY, CDR2 SMNVEV (reference sequence). The CDR3 loop is CASSTLTSARLNNEQFF. The CDR3, as DNA: TGTGCCAGCAGTACTTTGACTAGCGCGAGACTTAACAATGAGCAGTTCTTC.

At least ten counts were recorded for this clonotype. The chain joins TRBV28 to TRBJ2-5; TRBD1 matches at 8 bases. J was trimmed by 2 bases and V by 7 bases; bases with no gene match: 12. This CDR3 is 16 amino acids long. CDR1 and CDR2 from the germline V gene are MDHEN and SYDVKM. The CDR3 is CASTARVTGAQETQYF. Written as DNA, the CDR3 is TGTGCCAGCACCGCGCGTGTGACAGGGGCTCAAGAGACCCAGTACTTC.

In this sample, this clonotype turned up a few times. V usage is TRBV7-9 and J usage is TRBJ2-2, with 14 bases identical to TRBD2. There are 18 residues in the CDR3. Trimming took 6 bases from V and 6 from J; bases not matched to a gene: 12. CDR1 is SEHNR and CDR2 is FQNEAQ in the germline V gene (reference sequence). The CDR3 here is CASSTEIRTSGRPGELFF. The CDR3 DNA is TGTGCCAGCAGTACCGAGATCAGGACTAGCGGGAGGCCCGGGGAGCTGTTTTTT.

This clonotype was recorded at least ten times. The genes are TRBV27 and TRBJ2-1; no clear D. The germline V gene has CDR1 MNHEY and CDR2 SMNVEV (reference sequence). V shed 3 bases and J shed 10 bases, with 10 bases lying between them. The CDR3 is made up of 12 amino acids. The DNA for the CDR3 is TGTGCCAGCAGTTTCAACAAAATGGAGCAGTTCTTC. This sequence encodes CASSFNKMEQFF.

This rearrangement joins TRBV7-9 to TRBJ1-2, with TRBD1 identical over 7 bases. There are 16 residues in the CDR3. J gave up 6 bases and V 4 bases, and 14 bases lay outside the gene matches. Germline lookup yields CDR1 SEHNR and CDR2 FQNEAQ (reference sequence). CDR3 region: CASSSPRSGGRDGYTF. The CDR3 DNA reads TGTGCCAGCAGCTCGCCTCGGTCAGGGGGGAGGGATGGCTACACCTTC.

The gene calls are TRBV4-2 and TRBJ2-3; no clear D. This CDR3 comprises 18 residues. V gave up 4 bases and J gave up 5 bases, with 25 bases separating them. Looked up from germline, CDR1 is LGHNA and CDR2 is YNFKEQ. CDR3 coding DNA: TGTGCCAGCAGCCGCCGCCCTTCGGGCTCCGTTTTACAAGATACGCAGTATTTT. Translated, it gives CASSRRPSGSVLQDTQYF.

This chain connects TRBV30 to TRBJ2-1; 7 bases are shared with TRBD1. Germline CDR1 reads GTSNPN; CDR2 reads SVGIG (reference sequence). J gave up 7 bases and V 5 bases, and 8 bases lay outside the gene matches. CDR3 length: 13 amino acids. CDR3 nucleotide sequence: TGTGCCTGGGGAGACAGGGCTTGGAATGAGCAGTTCTTC. Translation gives CAWGDRAWNEQFF.

The chain combines TRBV11-2 with TRBJ2-1, with 9 bases aligning to TRBD2. The V gene's germline CDR1 is SGHAT and CDR2 FQNNGV. After removal of 6 bases from V and 3 bases from J, the junction contained 6 bases not matched to a gene. The length of the CDR3 is 15 residues. CDR3 nucleotide sequence: TGTGCCAGCAGTCACTCTAGCGGGAACTACAATGAGCAGTTCTTC. This sequence encodes CASSHSSGNYNEQFF.

The chain employs TRBV10-3 and TRBJ2-7; D unclear. Trimming removed 11 bases from V and 1 base from J, with 12 bases in between. The CDR3 spans 12 residues. Germline V gene lookup returns CDR1 ENHRY and CDR2 SYGVKD. As DNA, the CDR3 is TGTGCCGTTGGCACGGAATCCTACGAGCAGTACTTC. As protein: CAVGTESYEQYF.

This clonotype occurred many times. The chain combines TRBV6-1 with TRBJ2-7, with D possibly TRBD1 on 6 matching bases. With 8 bases removed from V and 0 bases from J, the gap between germline ends came to 14 bases. This CDR3 contains 14 residues. Germline V gene sequence: CDR1 MNHNS, CDR2 SASEGT. CDR3 amino acids: CASAGQIDSYEQYF. The CDR3 DNA follows: TGTGCCAGCGCAGGACAGATAGACTCCTACGAGCAGTACTTC.